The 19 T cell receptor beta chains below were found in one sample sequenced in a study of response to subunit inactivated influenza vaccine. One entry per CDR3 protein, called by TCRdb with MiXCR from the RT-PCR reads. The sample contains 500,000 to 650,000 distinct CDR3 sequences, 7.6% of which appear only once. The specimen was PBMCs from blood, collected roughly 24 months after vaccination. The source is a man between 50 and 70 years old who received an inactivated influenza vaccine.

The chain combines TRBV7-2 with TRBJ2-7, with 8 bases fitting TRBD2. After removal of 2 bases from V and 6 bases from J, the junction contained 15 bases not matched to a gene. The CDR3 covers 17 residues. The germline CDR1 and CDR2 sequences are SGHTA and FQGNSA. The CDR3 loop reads CASSLSFMVAGTGEQYF. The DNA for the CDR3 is TGTGCCAGCAGCTTATCTTTCATGGTAGCGGGAACTGGCGAGCAGTACTTC.

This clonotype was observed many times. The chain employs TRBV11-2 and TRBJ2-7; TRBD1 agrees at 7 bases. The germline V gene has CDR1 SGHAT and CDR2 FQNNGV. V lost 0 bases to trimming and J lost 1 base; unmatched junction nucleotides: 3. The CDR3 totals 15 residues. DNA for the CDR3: TGTGCCAGCAGCTTAGAGAGGGGGCCTTCCTACGAGCAGTACTTC. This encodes CASSLERGPSYEQYF.

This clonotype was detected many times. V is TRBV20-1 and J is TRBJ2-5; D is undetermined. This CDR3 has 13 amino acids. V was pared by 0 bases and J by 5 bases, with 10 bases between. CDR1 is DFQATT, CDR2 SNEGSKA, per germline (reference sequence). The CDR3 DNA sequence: TGCAGTGCTAGAGATGCCGGTGCTGAGACCCAGTACTTC. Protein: CSARDAGAETQYF.

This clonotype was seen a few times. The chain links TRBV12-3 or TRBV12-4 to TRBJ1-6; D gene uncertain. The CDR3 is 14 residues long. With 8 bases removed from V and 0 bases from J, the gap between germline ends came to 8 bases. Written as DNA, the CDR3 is TGTGCCAGCGCCACGAGCTCCTATAATTCACCCCTCCACTTT. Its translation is CASATSSYNSPLHF.

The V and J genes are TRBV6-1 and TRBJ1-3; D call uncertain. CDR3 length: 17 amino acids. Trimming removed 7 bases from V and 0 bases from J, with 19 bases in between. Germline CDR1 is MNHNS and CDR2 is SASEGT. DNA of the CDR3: TGTGCCAGCATTGGAGGACCAGAGACCCCCTCTGGAAACACCATATATTTT. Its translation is CASIGGPETPSGNTIYF.

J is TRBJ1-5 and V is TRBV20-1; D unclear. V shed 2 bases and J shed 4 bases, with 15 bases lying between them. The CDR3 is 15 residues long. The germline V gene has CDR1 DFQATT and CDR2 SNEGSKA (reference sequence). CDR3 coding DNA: TGCAGTGCTAGACTCCTGGATCGAAATAATCAGCCCCAGCATTTT. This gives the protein CSARLLDRNNQPQHF.

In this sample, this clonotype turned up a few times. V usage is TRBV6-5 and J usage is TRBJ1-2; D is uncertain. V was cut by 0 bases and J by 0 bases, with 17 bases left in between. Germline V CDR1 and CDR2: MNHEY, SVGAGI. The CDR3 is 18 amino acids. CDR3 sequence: CASSYSSVGGSTNYGYTF. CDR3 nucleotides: TGTGCCAGCAGTTACTCGAGTGTTGGCGGGAGTACTAACTATGGCTACACCTTC.

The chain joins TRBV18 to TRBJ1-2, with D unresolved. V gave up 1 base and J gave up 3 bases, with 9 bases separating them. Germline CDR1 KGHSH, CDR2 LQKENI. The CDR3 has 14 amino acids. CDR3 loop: CASSPRPSDYGYTF. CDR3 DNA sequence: TGTGCCAGCTCACCACGTCCCTCGGACTATGGCTACACCTTC.

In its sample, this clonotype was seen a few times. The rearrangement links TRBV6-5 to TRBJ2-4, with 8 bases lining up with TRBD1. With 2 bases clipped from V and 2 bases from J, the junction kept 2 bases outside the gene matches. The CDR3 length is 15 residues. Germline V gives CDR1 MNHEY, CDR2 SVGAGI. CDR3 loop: CASSYRTGTKNIQYF. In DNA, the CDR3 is TGTGCCAGCAGTTACCGGACAGGGACCAAAAACATTCAGTACTTC.

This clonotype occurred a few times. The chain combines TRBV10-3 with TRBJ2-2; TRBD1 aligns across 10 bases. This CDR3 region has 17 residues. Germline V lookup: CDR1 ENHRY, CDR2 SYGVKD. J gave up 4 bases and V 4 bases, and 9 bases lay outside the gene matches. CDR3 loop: CAISGVGTGVRTGELFF. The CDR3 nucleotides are TGTGCCATCAGTGGCGTTGGGACAGGGGTGCGCACCGGGGAGCTGTTTTTT.

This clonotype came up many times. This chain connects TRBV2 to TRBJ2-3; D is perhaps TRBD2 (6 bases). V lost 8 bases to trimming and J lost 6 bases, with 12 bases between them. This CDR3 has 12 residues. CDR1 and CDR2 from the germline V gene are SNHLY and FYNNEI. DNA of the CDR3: TGTGCCAGCGGGACGGGGGTCGATACGCAGTATTTT. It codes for CASGTGVDTQYF.

CDR3 sequence (DNA): TGTGCCATCAGGGAAGCGGGACGGGACAATGAGCAGTTCTTC. Amino acid sequence: CAIREAGRDNEQFF. The chain couples TRBV10-3 to TRBJ2-1; TRBD2 agrees at 7 bases. Germline trimming cut 6 bases from V and 5 bases from J; bases unmatched to any gene: 7. CDR3 length: 14 residues. The germline V gene encodes CDR1 ENHRY and CDR2 SYGVKD.

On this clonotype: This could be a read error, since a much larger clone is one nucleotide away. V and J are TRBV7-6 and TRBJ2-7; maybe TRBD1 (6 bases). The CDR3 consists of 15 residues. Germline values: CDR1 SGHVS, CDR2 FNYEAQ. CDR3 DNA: TGTACCAGCAGCTGGAGACAGGAGCCCTCCTACGAGCAGTACTTC. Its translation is CTSSWRQEPSYEQYF.

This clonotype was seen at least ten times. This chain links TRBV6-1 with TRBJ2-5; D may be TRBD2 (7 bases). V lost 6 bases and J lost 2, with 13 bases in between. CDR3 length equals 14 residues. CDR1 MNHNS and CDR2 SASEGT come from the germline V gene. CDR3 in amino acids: CASRAGQVQETQYF. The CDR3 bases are TGTGCCAGCAGAGCGGGACAAGTACAAGAGACCCAGTACTTC.

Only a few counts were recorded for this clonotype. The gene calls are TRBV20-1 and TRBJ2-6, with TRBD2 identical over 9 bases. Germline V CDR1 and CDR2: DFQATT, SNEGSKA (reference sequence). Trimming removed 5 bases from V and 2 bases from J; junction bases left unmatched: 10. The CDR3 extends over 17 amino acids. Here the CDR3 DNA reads TGCAGTGCTGCTTGGCGGGCGGGAGGGCCTGGGGCCAACGTCCTGACTTTC. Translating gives CSAAWRAGGPGANVLTF.

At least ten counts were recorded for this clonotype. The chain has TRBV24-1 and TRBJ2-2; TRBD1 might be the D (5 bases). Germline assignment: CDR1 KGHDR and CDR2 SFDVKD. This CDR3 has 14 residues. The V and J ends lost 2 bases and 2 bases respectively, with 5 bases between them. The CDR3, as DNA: TGTGCCACCAGTGATTGGACAAACACCGGGGAGCTGTTTTTT. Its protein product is CATSDWTNTGELFF.

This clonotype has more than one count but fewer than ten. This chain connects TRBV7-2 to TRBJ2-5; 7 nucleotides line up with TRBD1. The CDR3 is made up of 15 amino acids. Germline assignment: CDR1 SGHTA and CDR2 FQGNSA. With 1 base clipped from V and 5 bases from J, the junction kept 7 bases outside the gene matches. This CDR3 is CASSLGGQPGETQYF. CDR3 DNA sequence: TGTGCCAGCAGCTTAGGGGGACAGCCCGGGGAGACCCAGTACTTC.

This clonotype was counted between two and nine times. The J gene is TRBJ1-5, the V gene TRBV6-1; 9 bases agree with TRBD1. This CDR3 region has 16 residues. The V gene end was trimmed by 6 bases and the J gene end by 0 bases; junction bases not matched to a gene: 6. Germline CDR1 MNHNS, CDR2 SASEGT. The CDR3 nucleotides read TGTGCCAGCAGCCGCGGGACAGGGTTTAGCAATCAGCCCCAGCATTTT. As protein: CASSRGTGFSNQPQHF.

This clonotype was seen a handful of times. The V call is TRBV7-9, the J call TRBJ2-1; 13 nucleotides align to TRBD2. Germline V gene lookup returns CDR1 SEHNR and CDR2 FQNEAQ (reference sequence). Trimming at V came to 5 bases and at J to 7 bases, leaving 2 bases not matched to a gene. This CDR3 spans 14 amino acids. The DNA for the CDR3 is TGTGCCAGCAGCCAGGGACTAGCGGGAAATGAGCAGTTCTTC. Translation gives CASSQGLAGNEQFF.